This is a list of T cell receptor beta chains from one sample in a study of cytomegalovirus exposure and HLA in healthy donors. TCRdb keeps only in-frame clones here, not all; method: immunoSEQ multiplex PCR. The sample holds 100,000 to 130,000 clones, about 81% seen once. Sequenced sample: PBMCs. The receptors were sampled from a man aged 30-40 years in good health and CMV-seropositive. Both conserved end residues are trimmed from each CDR3.

J: TRBJ2-4; V: TRBV4-1; CDR3: ASSQVILAKNSQY
J: TRBJ2-7; V: TRBV6-6; CDR3: ASSTAVSPLGGEQY
J: TRBJ1-2; V: TRBV25-1; CDR3: ASSEWGQPYGYT
J: TRBJ1-4; V: TRBV5-1; CDR3: ASSFLPGEKTV
J: TRBJ1-4; V: TRBV21-1; CDR3: ASTQTAGPF
J: TRBJ1-2; V: TRBV7-2; CDR3: ASSTGQGHYGYT
J: TRBJ1-2; V: TRBV30; CDR3: AWRENGYT
J: TRBJ2-5; V: TRBV25-1; CDR3: ASRSRGANQETQY
J: TRBJ1-5; V: TRBV15; CDR3: ATSRPNRGNQPQH
J: TRBJ1-4; V: TRBV5-1; CDR3: ASSYDVPGQGTEKLF
J: TRBJ2-5; V: TRBV5-4; CDR3: ASSPTAETQY
J: TRBJ1-2; V: TRBV5-4; CDR3: ASSFQGTDGYT
J: TRBJ1-5; V: TRBV7-9; CDR3: ASSLTDGNQPQH
J: NA; V: TRBV5-4; CDR3: ASSHDRALLHEQY
J: TRBJ2-1; V: TRBV19; CDR3: ASTSSGGRYNEQF
J: TRBJ2-4; V: TRBV9; CDR3: ASSAAGENSQY
J: TRBJ1-4; V: TRBV15; CDR3: ATSRHRGTNEKLF
J: TRBJ2-1; V: TRBV29-1; CDR3: SGAGQGFEQF
J: TRBJ1-2; V: TRBV11-1; CDR3: ASSLDWQGTGGYT
J: TRBJ1-1; V: TRBV7-9; CDR3: SSSPLSAF
J: TRBJ2-5; V: TRBV18; CDR3: ASSPSRQQETQY
J: TRBJ2-2; V: TRBV6-1; CDR3: ASSGTTNRNTGELF
J: TRBJ1-1; V: TRBV7-9; CDR3: SSSNQGAYTEAF
J: TRBJ2-7; V: TRBV7-9; CDR3: ASSLLAGSYEQY
J: TRBJ2-7; V: TRBV4-1; CDR3: ASSQGGGQLAGQFYEQY
J: TRBJ1-2; V: TRBV5-4; CDR3: ASSLAGEGYGYT
J: TRBJ2-1; V: TRBV6-4; CDR3: ASSDTSGSREQF
J: TRBJ1-1; V: TRBV11-2; CDR3: ASSLGSGLNTEAF
J: TRBJ1-3; V: TRBV15; CDR3: ATSLRDRAFSGNTIY
J: TRBJ2-7; V: TRBV5-1; CDR3: ASSLGQLLSYEQY
J: TRBJ2-1; V: TRBV19; CDR3: ASTRLDRGEQF
J: NA; V: TRBV5-1; CDR3: ASKGTTTYEQY
J: TRBJ2-1; V: TRBV25-1; CDR3: ASSPSPTSVEQF
J: TRBJ1-1; V: TRBV5-1; CDR3: ASSGGQMNTEAF
J: TRBJ2-7; V: TRBV6-5; CDR3: ASSYVPRGAYEQY
J: TRBJ2-7; V: TRBV18; CDR3: ASSPQDRANYEQY
J: TRBJ1-1; V: TRBV7-2; CDR3: APVRGNTEAF